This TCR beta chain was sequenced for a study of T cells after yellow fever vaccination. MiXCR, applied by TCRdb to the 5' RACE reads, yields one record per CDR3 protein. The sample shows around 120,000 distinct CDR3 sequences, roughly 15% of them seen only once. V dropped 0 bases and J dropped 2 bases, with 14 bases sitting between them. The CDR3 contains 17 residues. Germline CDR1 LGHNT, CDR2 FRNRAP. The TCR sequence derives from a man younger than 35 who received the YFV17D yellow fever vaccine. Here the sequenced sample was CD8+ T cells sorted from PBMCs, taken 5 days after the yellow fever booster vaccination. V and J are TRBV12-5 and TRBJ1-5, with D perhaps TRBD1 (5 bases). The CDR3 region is CASGLVPGGWGNQPQHF. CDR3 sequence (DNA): TGTGCTAGTGGTTTGGTACCTGGGGGTTGGGGCAATCAGCCCCAGCATTTT. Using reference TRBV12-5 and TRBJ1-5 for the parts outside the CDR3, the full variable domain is DARVTQTPRHKVTEMGQEVTMRCQPILGHNTVFWYRQTMMQGLELLAYFRNRAPLDDSGMPKDRFSAEMPDATLATLKIQPSEPRDSAVYFCASGLVPGGWGNQPQHFGDGTRLSIL.